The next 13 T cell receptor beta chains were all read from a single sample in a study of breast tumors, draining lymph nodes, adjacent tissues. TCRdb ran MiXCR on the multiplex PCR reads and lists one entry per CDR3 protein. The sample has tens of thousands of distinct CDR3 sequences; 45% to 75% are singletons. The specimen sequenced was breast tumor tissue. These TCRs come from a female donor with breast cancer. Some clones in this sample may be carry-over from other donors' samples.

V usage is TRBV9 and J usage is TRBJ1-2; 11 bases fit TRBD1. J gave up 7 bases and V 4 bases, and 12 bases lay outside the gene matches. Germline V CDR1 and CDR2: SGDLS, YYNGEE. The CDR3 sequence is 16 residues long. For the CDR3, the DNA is TGTGCCAGCAGCCTCCTCCCGGGACAGGGGGTGAGTGGCTACACCTTC. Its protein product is CASSLLPGQGVSGYTF. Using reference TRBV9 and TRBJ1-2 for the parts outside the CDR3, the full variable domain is DSGVTQTPKHLITATGQRVTLRCSPRSGDLSVYWYQQSLDQGLQFLIQYYNGEERAKGNILERFSAQQFPDLHSELNLSSLELGDSALYFCASSLLPGQGVSGYTFGSGTRLTVV.

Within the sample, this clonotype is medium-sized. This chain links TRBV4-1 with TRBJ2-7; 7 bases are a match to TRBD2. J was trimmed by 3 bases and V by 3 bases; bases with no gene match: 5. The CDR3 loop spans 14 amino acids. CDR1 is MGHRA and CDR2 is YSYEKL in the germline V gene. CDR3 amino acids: CASSHPGGNYEQYF. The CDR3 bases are TGCGCCAGCAGCCATCCGGGAGGCAACTACGAGCAGTACTTC.

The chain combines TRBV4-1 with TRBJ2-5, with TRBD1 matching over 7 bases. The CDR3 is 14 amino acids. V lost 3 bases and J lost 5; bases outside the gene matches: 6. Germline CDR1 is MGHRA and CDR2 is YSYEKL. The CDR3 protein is CASSQGQLWETQYF. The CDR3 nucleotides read TGCGCCAGCAGCCAGGGACAGCTCTGGGAGACCCAGTACTTC.

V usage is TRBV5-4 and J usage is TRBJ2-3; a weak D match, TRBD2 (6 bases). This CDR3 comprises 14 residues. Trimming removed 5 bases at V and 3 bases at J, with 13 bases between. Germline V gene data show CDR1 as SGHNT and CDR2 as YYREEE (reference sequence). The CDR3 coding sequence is TGTGCCAGCAGTTTGTCCCGGGAGACAGATACGCAGTATTTT. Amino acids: CASSLSRETDTQYF.

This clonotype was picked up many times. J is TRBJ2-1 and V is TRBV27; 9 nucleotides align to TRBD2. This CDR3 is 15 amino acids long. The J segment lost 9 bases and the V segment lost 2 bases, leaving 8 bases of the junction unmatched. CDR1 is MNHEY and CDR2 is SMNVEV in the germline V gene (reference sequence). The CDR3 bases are TGTGCCAGCAGTTTAGGTGGGACTAGCTTTGGTGAGCAGTTCTTC. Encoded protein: CASSLGGTSFGEQFF.

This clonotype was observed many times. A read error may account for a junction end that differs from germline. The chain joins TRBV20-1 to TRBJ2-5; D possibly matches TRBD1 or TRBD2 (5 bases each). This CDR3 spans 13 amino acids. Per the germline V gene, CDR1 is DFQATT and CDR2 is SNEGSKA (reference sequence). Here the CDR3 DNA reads TGCAGTGCTGGGACGGGGAACCAGGAGACCCAGTACTTC. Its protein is CSAGTGNQETQYF.

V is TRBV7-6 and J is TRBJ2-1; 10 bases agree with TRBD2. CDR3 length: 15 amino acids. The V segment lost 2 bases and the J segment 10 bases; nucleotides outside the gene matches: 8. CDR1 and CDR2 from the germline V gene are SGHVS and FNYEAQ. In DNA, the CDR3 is TGTGCCAGCAGCTTAAGTTGGCTAGCGGGGGAGGAGCAGTTCTTC. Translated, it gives CASSLSWLAGEEQFF.

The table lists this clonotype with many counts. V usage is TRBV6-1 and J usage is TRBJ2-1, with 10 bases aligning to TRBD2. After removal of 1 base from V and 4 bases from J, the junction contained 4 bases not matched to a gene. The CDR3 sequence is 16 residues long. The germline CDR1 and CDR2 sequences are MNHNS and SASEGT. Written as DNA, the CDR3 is TGTGCCAGCAGTGAAGTGCTAGCGGGAGTATACAATGAGCAGTTCTTC. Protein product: CASSEVLAGVYNEQFF.

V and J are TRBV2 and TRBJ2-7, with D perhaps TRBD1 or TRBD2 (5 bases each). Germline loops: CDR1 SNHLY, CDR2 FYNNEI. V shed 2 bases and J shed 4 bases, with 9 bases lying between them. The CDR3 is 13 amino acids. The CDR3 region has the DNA TGTGCCAGCAGTGAACTTGAGGGGTACGAGCAGTACTTC. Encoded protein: CASSELEGYEQYF.

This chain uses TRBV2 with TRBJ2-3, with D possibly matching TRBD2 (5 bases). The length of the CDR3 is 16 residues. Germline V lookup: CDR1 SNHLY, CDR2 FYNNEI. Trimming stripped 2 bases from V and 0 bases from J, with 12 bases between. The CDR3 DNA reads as TGTGCCAGCAGTGAACTAGCAACTTTAAGCACAGATACGCAGTATTTT. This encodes CASSELATLSTDTQYF. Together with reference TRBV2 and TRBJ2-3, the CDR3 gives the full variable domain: EPEVTQTPSHQVTQMGQEVILRCVPISNHLYFYWYRQILGQKVEFLVSFYNNEISEKSEIFDDQFSVERPDGSNFTLKIRSTKLEDSAMYFCASSELATLSTDTQYFGPGTRLTVL.

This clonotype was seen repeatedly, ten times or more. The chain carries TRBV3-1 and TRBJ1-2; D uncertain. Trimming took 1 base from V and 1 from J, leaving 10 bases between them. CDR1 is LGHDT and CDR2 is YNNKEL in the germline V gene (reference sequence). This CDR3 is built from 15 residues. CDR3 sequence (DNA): TGTGCCAGCAGCCAAGTGAACCGAGTTAACTATGGCTACACCTTC. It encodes CASSQVNRVNYGYTF.

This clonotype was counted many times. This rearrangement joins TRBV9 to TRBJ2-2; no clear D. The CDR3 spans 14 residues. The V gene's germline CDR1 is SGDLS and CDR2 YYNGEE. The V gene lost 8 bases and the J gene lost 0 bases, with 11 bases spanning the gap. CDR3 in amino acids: CASSRSSNTGELFF. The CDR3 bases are TGTGCCAGTTCCAGATCGTCGAACACCGGGGAGCTGTTTTTT.

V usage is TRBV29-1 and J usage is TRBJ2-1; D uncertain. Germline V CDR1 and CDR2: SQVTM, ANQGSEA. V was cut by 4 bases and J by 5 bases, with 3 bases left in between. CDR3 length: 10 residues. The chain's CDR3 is CSVGHNEQFF. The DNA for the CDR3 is TGCAGCGTTGGCCACAATGAGCAGTTCTTC.